This TCR delta chain was identified during a study of Vδ1+ human thymocytes. Study observations and caveats: In the thymus, TRG and TRD repertoires looked highly polyclonal with Gaussian CDR3 lengths.

Germline V gene data show CDR1 as TSWWSYY and CDR2 as QGS. V gave up 0 bases and J gave up 0 bases; unmatched junction bases: 42. The CDR3 extends over 30 amino acids. This clone was picked up a small number of times. What it binds is unknown. Thymocytes were sorted as CD3+ TCRVdelta1+ TCRVdelta2- after alphabeta T cell depletion. The template was reverse-transcribed extracted RNA. The CDR3 regions were amplified by multiplex PCR from V-gene primers to a constant-region primer. TCRdb used CATT to re-call clones from the multiplex PCR reads. This sample yields about 58,000 delta-chain clones, of which roughly 16% are seen a single time; 0.3% to 0.5% belongs to the top ten.

This clonotype originated in a girl less than two years old who had congenital heart surgery. Material: Vdelta1+ gamma-delta thymocytes from the thymus. The sample's subset: FACS-sorted CD3+ TCRalphabeta- TCRVdelta1+ TCRVdelta2- thymocytes. V is TRDV1 and J is TRDJ1, with 11 positions matching TRDD3. CDR3 bases: TGTGCTCTTGGGGAACTACCACGCGACCCCCTTCCTACACCCCTCTACTACTGGGGGATATGGGGACCGTACACCGATAAACTCATCTTT. Translated: CALGELPRDPLPTPLYYWGIWGPYTDKLIF.